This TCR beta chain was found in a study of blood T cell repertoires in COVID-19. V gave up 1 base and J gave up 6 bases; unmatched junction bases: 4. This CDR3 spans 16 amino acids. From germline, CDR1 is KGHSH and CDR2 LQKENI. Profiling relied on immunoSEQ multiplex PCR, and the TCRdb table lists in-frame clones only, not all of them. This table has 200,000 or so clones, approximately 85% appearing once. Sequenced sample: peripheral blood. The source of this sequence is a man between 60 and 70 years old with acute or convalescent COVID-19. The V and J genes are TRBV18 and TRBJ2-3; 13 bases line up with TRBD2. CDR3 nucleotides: TGTGCCAGCTCACCACGGGGGACTAGCGGGACTGATACGCAGTATTTT. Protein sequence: CASSPRGTSGTDTQYF.